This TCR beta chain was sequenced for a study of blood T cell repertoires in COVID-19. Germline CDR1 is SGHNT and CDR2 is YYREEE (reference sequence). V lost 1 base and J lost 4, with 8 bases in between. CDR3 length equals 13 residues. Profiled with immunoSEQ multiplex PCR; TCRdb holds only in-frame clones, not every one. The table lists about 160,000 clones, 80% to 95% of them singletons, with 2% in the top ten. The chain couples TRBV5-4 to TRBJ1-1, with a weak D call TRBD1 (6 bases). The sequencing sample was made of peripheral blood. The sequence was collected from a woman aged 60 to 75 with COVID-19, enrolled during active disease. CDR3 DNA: TGTGCCAGCAGCTTGCTAGGGGGCACTGAAGCTTTCTTT. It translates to CASSLLGGTEAFF.